The clone carrying this T cell receptor beta chain came up a few times. The data derive from a study of glioma-infiltrating T cells after dendritic cell vaccination. Method: immunoSEQ multiplex PCR; TCRdb's copy keeps in-frame clones and lacks some. The sample has about 95,000 clones; approximately 87% are singletons. The TCR was taken from a human donor with glioblastoma. Sample: blood, taken before dendritic cell vaccination.

CDR3 coding DNA: TGTGCCAGCAGCTGGGCAGGGCGAGGTCAGCCCCAGCATTTT. Amino acids: CASSWAGRGQPQHF. This sequence joins TRBV5-8 and TRBJ1-5; D is possibly TRBD1 (5 bases). Between the trimmed V and J ends, which lost 3 bases and 6 bases, there was a span of 13 bases. The CDR3 is made up of 14 amino acids. Germline V lookup: CDR1 SGHTS, CDR2 YDEGEE.